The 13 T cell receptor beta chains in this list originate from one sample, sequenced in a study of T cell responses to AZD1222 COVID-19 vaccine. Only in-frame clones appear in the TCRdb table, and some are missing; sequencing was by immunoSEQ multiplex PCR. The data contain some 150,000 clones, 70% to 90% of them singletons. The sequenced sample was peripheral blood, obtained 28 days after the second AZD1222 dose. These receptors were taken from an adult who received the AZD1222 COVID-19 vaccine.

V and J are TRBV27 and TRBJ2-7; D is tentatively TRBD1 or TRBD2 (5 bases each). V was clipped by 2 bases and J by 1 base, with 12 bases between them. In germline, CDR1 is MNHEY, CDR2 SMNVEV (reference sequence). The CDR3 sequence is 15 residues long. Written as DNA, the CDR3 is TGTGCCAGCAGTTTACGCGACGGGGCGTCCTACGAGCAGTACTTC. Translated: CASSLRDGASYEQYF.

This CDR3 is CASSPGTGSSEQYF. In nucleotides, the CDR3 is TGTGCCAGCAGCCCCGGGACAGGGTCTTCCGAGCAGTACTTC. This chain links TRBV7-3 with TRBJ2-7; 9 nucleotides agree with TRBD1. Germline CDR1 is SGHTA and CDR2 is FQGTGA. The CDR3 covers 14 residues. Trimming took 5 bases from V and 6 from J; bases not matched to a gene: 8.

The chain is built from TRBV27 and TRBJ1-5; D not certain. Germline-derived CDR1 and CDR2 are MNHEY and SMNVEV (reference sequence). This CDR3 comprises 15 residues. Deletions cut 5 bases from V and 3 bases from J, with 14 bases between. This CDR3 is CASSRGRQFNQPQHF. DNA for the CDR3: TGTGCCAGCAGTCGTGGTCGGCAGTTCAATCAGCCCCAGCATTTT.

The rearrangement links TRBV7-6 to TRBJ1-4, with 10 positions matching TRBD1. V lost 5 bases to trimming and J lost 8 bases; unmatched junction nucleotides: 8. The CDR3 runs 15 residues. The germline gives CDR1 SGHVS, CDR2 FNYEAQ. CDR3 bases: TGTGCCAGCAGCGCCCGGGACAGGGGTACGGAAAAACTGTTTTTT. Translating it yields CASSARDRGTEKLFF. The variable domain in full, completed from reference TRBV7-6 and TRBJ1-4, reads GAGVSQSPRYKVTKRGQDVALRCDPISGHVSLYWYRQALGQGPEFLTYFNYEAQQDKSGLPNDRFSAERPEGSISTLTIQRTEQRDSAMYRCASSARDRGTEKLFFGSGTQLSVL.

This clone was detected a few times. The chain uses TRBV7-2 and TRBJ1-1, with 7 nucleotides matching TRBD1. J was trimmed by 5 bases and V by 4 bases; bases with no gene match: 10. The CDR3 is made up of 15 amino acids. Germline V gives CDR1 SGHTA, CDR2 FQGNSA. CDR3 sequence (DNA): TGTGCCAGCAGCTCGACAGGGTGGGGGAGGACTGAAGCTTTCTTT. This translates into CASSSTGWGRTEAFF.

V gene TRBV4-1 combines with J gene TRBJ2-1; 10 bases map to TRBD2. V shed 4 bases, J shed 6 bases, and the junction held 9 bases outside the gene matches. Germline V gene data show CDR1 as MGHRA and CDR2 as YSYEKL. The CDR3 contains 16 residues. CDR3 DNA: TGCGCCAGCAGCCCCCAAAGCGGGGGGGCCGGCAATGAGCAGTTCTTC. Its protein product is CASSPQSGGAGNEQFF.

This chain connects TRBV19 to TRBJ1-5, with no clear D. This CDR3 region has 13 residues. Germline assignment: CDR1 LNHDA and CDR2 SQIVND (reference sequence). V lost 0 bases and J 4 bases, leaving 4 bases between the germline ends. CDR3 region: CASSIDLNQPQHF. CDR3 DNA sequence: TGTGCCAGTAGTATAGATTTAAATCAGCCCCAGCATTTT.

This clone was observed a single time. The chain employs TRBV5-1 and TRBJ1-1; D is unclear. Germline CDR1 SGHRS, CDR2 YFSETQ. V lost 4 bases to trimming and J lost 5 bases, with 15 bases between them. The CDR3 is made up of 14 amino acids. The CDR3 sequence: CASSPDGPRTEAFF. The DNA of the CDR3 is TGCGCCAGCAGCCCGGACGGCCCCAGGACTGAAGCTTTCTTT.

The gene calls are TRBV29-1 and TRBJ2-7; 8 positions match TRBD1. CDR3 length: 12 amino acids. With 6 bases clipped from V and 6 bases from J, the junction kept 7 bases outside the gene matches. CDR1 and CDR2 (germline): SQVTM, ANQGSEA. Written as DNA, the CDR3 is TGCAGCGTCTTCGGACAGGGAAGCGAGCAGTACTTC. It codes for CSVFGQGSEQYF.

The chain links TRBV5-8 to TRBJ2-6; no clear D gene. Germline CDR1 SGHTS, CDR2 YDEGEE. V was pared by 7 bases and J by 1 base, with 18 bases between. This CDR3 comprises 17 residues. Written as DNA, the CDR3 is TGTGCCAGCGTAATGACTCGGCGTTCGTCTGGGGCCAACGTCCTGACTTTC. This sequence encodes CASVMTRRSSGANVLTF.

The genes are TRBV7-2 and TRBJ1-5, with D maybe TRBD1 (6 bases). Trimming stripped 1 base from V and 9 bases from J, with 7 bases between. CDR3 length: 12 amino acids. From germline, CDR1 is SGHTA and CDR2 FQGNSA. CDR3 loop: CASSLGGRPQHF. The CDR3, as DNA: TGTGCCAGCAGCTTAGGGGGGCGGCCCCAGCATTTT.

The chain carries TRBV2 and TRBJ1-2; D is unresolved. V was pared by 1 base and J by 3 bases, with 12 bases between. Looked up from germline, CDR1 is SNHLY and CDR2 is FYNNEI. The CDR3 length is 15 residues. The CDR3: CASSEGVWADYGYTF. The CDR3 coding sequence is TGTGCCAGCAGTGAAGGGGTATGGGCCGACTATGGCTACACCTTC.

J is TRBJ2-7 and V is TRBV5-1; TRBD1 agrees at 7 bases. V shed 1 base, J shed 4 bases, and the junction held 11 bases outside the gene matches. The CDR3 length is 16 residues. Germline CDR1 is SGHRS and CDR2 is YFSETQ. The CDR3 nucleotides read TGCGCCAGCAGCTTGAACAGGGGAATGTCTAATTACGAGCAGTACTTC. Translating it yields CASSLNRGMSNYEQYF.